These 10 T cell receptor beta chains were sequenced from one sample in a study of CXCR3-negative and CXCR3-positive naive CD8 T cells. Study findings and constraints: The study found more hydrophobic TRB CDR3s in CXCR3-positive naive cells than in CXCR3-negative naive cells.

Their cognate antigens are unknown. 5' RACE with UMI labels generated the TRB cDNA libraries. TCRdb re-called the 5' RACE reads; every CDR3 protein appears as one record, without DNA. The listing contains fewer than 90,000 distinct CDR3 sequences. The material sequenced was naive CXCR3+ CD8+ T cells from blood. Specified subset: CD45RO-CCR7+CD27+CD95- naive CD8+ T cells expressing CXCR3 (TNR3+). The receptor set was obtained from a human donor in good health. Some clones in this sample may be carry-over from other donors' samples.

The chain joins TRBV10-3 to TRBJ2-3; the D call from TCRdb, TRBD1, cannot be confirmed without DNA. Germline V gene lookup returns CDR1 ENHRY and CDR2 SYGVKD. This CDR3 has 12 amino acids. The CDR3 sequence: CAISAGADTQYF.

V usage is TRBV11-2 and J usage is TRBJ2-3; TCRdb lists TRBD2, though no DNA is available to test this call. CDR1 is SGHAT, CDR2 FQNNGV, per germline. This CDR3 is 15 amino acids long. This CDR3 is CASSSRGGVTDTQYF.

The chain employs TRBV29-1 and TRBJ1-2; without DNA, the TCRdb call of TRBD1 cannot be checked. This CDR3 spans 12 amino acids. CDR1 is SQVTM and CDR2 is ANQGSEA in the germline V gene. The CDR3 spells CSVAGQSYGYTF. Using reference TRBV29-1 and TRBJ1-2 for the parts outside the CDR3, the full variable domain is SAVISQKPSRDICQRGTSLTIQCQVDSQVTMMFWYRQQPGQSLTLIATANQGSEATYESGFVIDKFPISRPNLTFSTLTVSNMSPEDSSIYLCSVAGQSYGYTFGSGTRLTVV.

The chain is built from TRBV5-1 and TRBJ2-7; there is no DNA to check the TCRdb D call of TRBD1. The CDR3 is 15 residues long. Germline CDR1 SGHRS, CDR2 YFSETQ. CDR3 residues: CASSGGRGGSYEQYF.

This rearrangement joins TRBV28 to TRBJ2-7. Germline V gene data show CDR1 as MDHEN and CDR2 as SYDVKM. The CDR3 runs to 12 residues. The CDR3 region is CASSPINVEQYF.

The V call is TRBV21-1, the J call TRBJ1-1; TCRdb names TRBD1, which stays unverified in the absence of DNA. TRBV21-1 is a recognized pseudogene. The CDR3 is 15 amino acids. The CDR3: CASSRDRDDRAEAFF.

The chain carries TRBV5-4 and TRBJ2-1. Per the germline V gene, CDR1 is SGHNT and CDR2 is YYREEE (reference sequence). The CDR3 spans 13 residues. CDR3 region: CASSSTAYNEQFF.

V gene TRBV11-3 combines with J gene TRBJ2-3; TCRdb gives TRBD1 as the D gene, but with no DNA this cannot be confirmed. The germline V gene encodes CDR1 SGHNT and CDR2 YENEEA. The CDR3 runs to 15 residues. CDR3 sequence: CASSLVVRVTDTQYF.

This CDR3 reads CASSRNDRENTGELFF. The chain employs TRBV28 and TRBJ2-2; TCRdb's assignment of TRBD1 cannot be checked, as there is no DNA. The CDR3 covers 16 residues. Germline V gene lookup returns CDR1 MDHEN and CDR2 SYDVKM.

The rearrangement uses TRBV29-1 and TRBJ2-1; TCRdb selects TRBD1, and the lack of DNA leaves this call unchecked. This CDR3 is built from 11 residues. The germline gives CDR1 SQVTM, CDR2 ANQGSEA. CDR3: CSVGQGASLFF.